This TCR beta chain was sequenced in a study of post-analysis software for immune sequencing data. Unique molecular identifiers featured in each of the TCR beta cDNA libraries. TCRdb fed the PCR reads into MiXCR, producing one record per CDR3 protein. This sample carries roughly 670,000 distinct CDR3 sequences, 59% of them seen once, and the ten largest clones take over 9%. With regard to this clonotype: The antigen is undetermined.

V lost 5 bases, J lost 8 bases, and 9 bases stayed unmatched. This CDR3 is 14 amino acids long. Study results and caveats: A significant reduction in normalized Chao1 diversity was observed in multiple sclerosis patients versus controls. Among five TRBV segments more frequent in patients than controls were TRBV5-6, TRBV5-1 and TRBV20-1.

V is TRBV12-3 or TRBV12-4 and J is TRBJ1-2; TRBD1 matches at 9 bases. Material for sequencing was blood. The TCR comes from a girl aged 2-9 years with multiple sclerosis. In nucleotides, the CDR3 is TGTGCCAGCAGTGCCCCGGACAGGGGACAGGGCTACACCTTC. Protein sequence: CASSAPDRGQGYTF.